This T cell receptor beta chain originates from a study of shared clonotypes between healthy human individuals. Study information: The study used three CD4 naive, three CD4 memory, two CD8 naive and one CD8 memory plate per donor. Study outcomes and limitations: Shared clonotypes across all four donors exceeded non-shared ones in generation probability.

As concerns this clone: The antigen is unknown.

This CDR3 comprises 14 residues. V shed 3 bases and J 5 bases; nucleotides not matched to a gene: 8. Looked up from germline, CDR1 is SGDLS and CDR2 is YYNGEE. CD45RO-negative, CCR7-selected cells formed the naive CD8 fraction, which excluded terminally differentiated effector memory CD45RA+ cells. The donor cohort consisted entirely of Caucasian adults residing in Nashville, Tennessee. Clones were read by immunoSEQ multiplex PCR, and TCRdb kept only the in-frame ones, dropping some. The data hold hundreds of thousands of clones, with about 95% observed a single time. The V call is TRBV9, the J call TRBJ2-7; 7 nucleotides align to TRBD1. This TCR was sampled from a woman aged 25-40 years in good health. Sequenced: naive CD8+ T cells sorted from blood. The CDR3 nucleotides are TGTGCCAGCAGCGGGGCCACAGGGGTGAACGAGCAGTACTTC. Its protein is CASSGATGVNEQYF.